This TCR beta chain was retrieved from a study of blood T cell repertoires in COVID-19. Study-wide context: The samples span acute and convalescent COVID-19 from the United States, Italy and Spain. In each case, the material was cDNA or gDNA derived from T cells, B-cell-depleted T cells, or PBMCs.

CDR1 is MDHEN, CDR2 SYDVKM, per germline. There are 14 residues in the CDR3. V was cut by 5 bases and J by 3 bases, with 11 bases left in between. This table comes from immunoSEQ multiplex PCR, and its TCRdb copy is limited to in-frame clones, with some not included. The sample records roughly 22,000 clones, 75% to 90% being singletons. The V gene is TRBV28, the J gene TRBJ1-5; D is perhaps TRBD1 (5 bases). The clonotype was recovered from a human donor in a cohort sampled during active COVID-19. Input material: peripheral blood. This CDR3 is CASSTKTANQPQHF. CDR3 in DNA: TGTGCCAGCAGTACAAAGACAGCCAATCAGCCCCAGCATTTT.